The 2 T cell receptor beta chains presented below share a single source sample, sequenced in a study of OX40 agonist ivuxolimab in advanced cancers. Assay: immunoSEQ multiplex PCR; the TCRdb copy retains only in-frame clones and omits some. The profile covers 85,000 to 100,000 clones, with around 94% appearing a single time and around 0.28% taken by the ten largest. Specimen: CD4+ or CD8+ T cells sorted from blood, collected in a trial of the OX40 agonist ivuxolimab. Source of these receptors: an adult with an advanced solid tumor such as melanoma, head and neck, liver or kidney cancer.

The chain has TRBV5-4 and TRBJ2-3; TRBD2 agrees at 10 bases. CDR1 is SGHNT and CDR2 is YYREEE in the germline V gene (reference sequence). This CDR3 comprises 17 residues. J was trimmed by 1 base and V by 4 bases; bases with no gene match: 9. DNA of the CDR3: TGTGCCAGCAGCCCCCTTAGCGGGGGGCGGGGCACAGATACGCAGTATTTT. Its translation is CASSPLSGGRGTDTQYF.

This clone was detected once. The chain joins TRBV2 to TRBJ2-7; TRBD2 might be the D (5 bases). V was pared by 1 base and J by 0 bases, with 10 bases between. The CDR3 consists of 15 residues. Looked up from germline, CDR1 is SNHLY and CDR2 is FYNNEI. In nucleotides, the CDR3 is TGTGCCAGCAGTGAAGTTGGTGGGAGCTCCTACGAGCAGTACGTC. Translating gives CASSEVGGSSYEQYV.